The rows below give T cell receptor beta chains drawn from one sample of a study of OX40 agonist ivuxolimab in advanced cancers. Here immunoSEQ multiplex PCR was the method, and the copy in TCRdb shows in-frame clones only, minus some. The data show roughly 80,000 clones, 93% seen once. The source material was CD4+ or CD8+ T cells sorted from blood, sampled in a trial of the OX40 agonist ivuxolimab. All receptors derive from an adult with an advanced solid tumor such as melanoma, head and neck, liver or kidney cancer. CDR3s include the opening cysteine and the closing phenylalanine or tryptophan.

>TRBV7-9|TRBJ2-7
CASSSLRDRGLGWGDEQYF
>TRBV5-6|.
CASSSIQQGNSHEQYF
>TRBV14|TRBJ2-2
CASSPLGGGGGELFF
>TRBV9|TRBJ2-2
CASSDRDPPNTGELFF
>TRBV28|TRBJ1-2
CASSPAEDYGYTF
>TRBV10-3|TRBJ1-6
CAITGTYNSPLHF
>TRBV27|TRBJ2-1
CACGSLWNEQFF
>TRBV6-5|TRBJ2-3
CASSSGGEGTDTQYF
>TRBV29-1|TRBJ1-2
CSVKWDREDGYTF
>TRBV19|TRBJ2-7
CASSTLGRKQYF
>TRBV19|TRBJ2-2
CASSMLGNTGELFF
>TRBV15|TRBJ1-3
CATSHGGYGNTIYF
>TRBV4-1|TRBJ2-2
CASSQVGAGELFF
>TRBV29-1|TRBJ2-5
CSVEVSEGTQYF
>TRBV5-6|TRBJ2-5
CASSPGLAGVQETQYF
>TRBV9|TRBJ2-1
CASSEGQGYNEQFF
>TRBV5-8|TRBJ2-2
CASSFERTGELFF
>TRBV19|TRBJ2-5
CASSIQGAGETQYF
>TRBV25-1|TRBJ2-3
CASSEKPNPADTQYF
>TRBV9|TRBJ1-2
CASSVGAYTGVGYTF
>TRBV10-3|TRBJ2-1
CAISDWRTGGDEQFF
>TRBV5-6|TRBJ2-3
CASSLGSTDTQYF
>TRBV30|TRBJ1-2
CAWSVYSSYGYTF
>TRBV4-3|TRBJ2-7
CASSQGAGDLLRYF
>TRBV9|TRBJ2-5
CASSVSGGPYQETQYF
>TRBV19|TRBJ1-2
CASSISTASFYGYTF
>TRBV13|TRBJ2-1
CASSGGEVEFF
>TRBV6-5|TRBJ1-1
CASSYGEGAENTEAFF
>TRBV7-2|TRBJ2-1
CASSSRDGRATNEQFF
>TRBV13|TRBJ2-7
CASSLAGGRTYEQYF
>TRBV28|TRBJ1-5
CASSLDRNNQPQHF
>TRBV7-2|TRBJ2-1
CASSLGMAGGQEEQFF
>TRBV29-1|TRBJ2-1
CSVDGGSSYNEQFF
>TRBV5-1|TRBJ1-1
CASSLWDSMNTEAFF
>TRBV6-6|TRBJ1-4
CASSYSDRGSEKLFF
>TRBV7-9|TRBJ2-7
CASSGLAGYEQYF
>TRBV7-2|TRBJ2-1
CASSPEGGLGNEQFF
>TRBV27|TRBJ1-1
CASSLQGPPEAFF
>TRBV30|TRBJ2-1
CAWSVSLAGGPQFF
>TRBV6-5|TRBJ1-2
CASSTTDRGYGYTF
>TRBV5-6|TRBJ1-2
CASSLGLYGYTF
>TRBV2|TRBJ1-5
CASSVPQGGGNQPQHF
>TRBV4-1|TRBJ2-1
CASSRQTSGEQFF
>TRBV27|TRBJ2-3
CASSLLGGHYTDTQYF
>TRBV7-2|TRBJ2-2
CASSPPQTTGELFF
>TRBV28|TRBJ1-6
CASSLRSPLHF
>TRBV5-6|TRBJ2-3
CASSSDRVEDTQYF
>TRBV30|TRBJ2-7
CAWSGTAQKFASTSYEQYF
>TRBV30|TRBJ2-5
CAWSSNQETQYF
>TRBV28|TRBJ2-7
CASSPRDFYEQYF
>TRBV19|TRBJ1-1
CASSTQTTTNTEAFF
>TRBV5-4|TRBJ2-3
CASSPGSREQYF
>TRBV28|TRBJ2-3
CASSLWLTDTQYF
>TRBV11-2|TRBJ2-7
CASSFRSYEQYF
>TRBV30|TRBJ2-1
CAWSAPSGNYNEQFF
>TRBV7-6|TRBJ2-7
CASSLHRSYEQYF
>TRBV5-1|TRBJ2-6
CASSSTGFSGANVLTF